This TCR beta chain emerged from a study of blood T cell repertoires in COVID-19. The overall study: Samples representing acute and convalescent COVID-19 were sourced from the United States, Italy and Spain. The analysed material was cDNA or gDNA that came from T cells, B-cell-depleted T cells, or PBMCs.

The junction had 6 bases not matched to a gene; V was cut back by 5 bases and J by 1 base. The CDR3 is 15 residues long. Germline CDR1 SQVTM, CDR2 ANQGSEA. Seattle participants joined during active infection and were tracked over time. This clone was observed a few times. Produced via immunoSEQ multiplex PCR; TCRdb's table is partial and in-frame only. The sample contains 400,000 or so clones, roughly 89% of which appear only once. The clonotype originates from a man younger than 30 with COVID-19, enrolled during active disease. J is TRBJ2-2 and V is TRBV29-1, with TRBD2 matching 8 bases. Sequencing used peripheral blood. The CDR3 bases are TGCAGCGTTCTACGTCTAGCGGGGAACACCGGGGAGCTGTTTTTT. Translated: CSVLRLAGNTGELFF.